This T cell receptor (beta chain) was identified in a study of blood T cells in healthy people across ages. Regarding the study as a whole: Long-lived donors carried more naive CD4+ cells and greater diversity than aged donors.

Through a sample-barcoded 5' primer and a J-beta primer mix, a second PCR was run for roughly 6 to 12 cycles. The authors tagged each cDNA molecule using a template-switch adaptor with 12 random nucleotides. One entry per CDR3 protein results from TCRdb running MiXCR on the 5' RACE reads. The profile covers roughly 830,000 distinct CDR3 sequences, with about 62% appearing a single time and about a quarter taken by the ten largest. About this clonotype itself: Its antigen is as yet unknown.

The CDR3 covers 13 residues. Per the germline V gene, CDR1 is MNHEY and CDR2 is SMNVEV (reference sequence). V was trimmed by 5 bases and J by 13 bases, leaving 20 bases between them. The sample taken for sequencing was blood. The receptor was derived from a man aged 30-40 years in good health. The chain recombines TRBV27 with TRBJ1-2; D perhaps matches TRBD1 (6 bases). The CDR3 region is CASSPTGPLFCTF. In nucleotides, the CDR3 is TGTGCCAGCAGTCCGACAGGACCCCTATTCTGCACCTTC.